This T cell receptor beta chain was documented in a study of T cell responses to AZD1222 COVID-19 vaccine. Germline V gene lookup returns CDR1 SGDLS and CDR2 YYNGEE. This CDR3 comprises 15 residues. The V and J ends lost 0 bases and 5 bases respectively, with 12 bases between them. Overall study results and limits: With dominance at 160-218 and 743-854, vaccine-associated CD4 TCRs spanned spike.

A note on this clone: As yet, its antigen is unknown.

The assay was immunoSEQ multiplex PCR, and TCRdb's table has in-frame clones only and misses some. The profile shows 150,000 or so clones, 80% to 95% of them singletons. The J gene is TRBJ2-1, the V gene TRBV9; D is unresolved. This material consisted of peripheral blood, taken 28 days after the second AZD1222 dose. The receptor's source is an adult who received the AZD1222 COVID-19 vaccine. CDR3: CASSVGGVGNNEQFF. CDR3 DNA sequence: TGTGCCAGCAGCGTAGGGGGTGTTGGGAACAATGAGCAGTTCTTC.